This is a list of T cell receptor beta chains from one sample in a study of T cell repertoires in cytomegalovirus infection. One entry per CDR3 protein, called by TCRdb with MiXCR from the reads. The data hold fewer than 1,000,000 distinct CDR3 sequences, with around a third observed a single time. Which antigens these TCRs recognize remains unknown. The specimen comprised cultured CD8+ T cells from PBMCs, sampled from culture after CMV antigen stimulation. The receptors here all came from a human donor in good health (CMV status not recorded). Some clones in this sample may be carry-over from other donors' samples. The CDR3 runs from the conserved cysteine through the conserved F or W. The order of the fields is V gene, clone size, D gene, J gene, CDR3 protein, CDR3 DNA. D genes are given only for firm matches. Size values are once, few and many counts, or a class for expanded clones, and some rows have none.

v_call: TRBV12-3/TRBV12-4
clone_size: many
d_call: TRBD1
j_call: TRBJ2-2
cdr3_aa: CASSSPGQGARPTKVGELFF
cdr3_nt: TGTGCCAGCAGTTCACCGGGGCAGGGGGCGAGACCCACGAAGGTCGGGGAGCTGTTTTTT

v_call: TRBV5-4
clone_size: many
d_call: TRBD2
j_call: TRBJ2-6
cdr3_aa: CASSPGLAGGSGANVLTF
cdr3_nt: TGTGCCAGCAGCCCGGGACTAGCGGGGGGCTCTGGGGCCAACGTCCTGACTTTC

v_call: TRBV7-3
clone_size: NA
d_call: TRBD1
j_call: TRBJ2-2
cdr3_aa: CASSLQGSHGELFF
cdr3_nt: TGTGCCAGCAGCCTACAGGGGTCTCACGGGGAGCTGTTTTTT

v_call: TRBV7-9
clone_size: many
d_call: TRBD1
j_call: TRBJ1-2
cdr3_aa: CASSSGQIYGYTF
cdr3_nt: TGTGCCAGCAGTTCGGGACAGATCTATGGCTACACCTTC

v_call: TRBV10-3
clone_size: few
d_call: NA
j_call: TRBJ2-1
cdr3_aa: CAISGLPGDEQFF
cdr3_nt: TGTGCCATCAGCGGACTCCCCGGGGATGAGCAGTTCTTC

v_call: TRBV2
clone_size: NA
d_call: NA
j_call: TRBJ1-1
cdr3_aa: CACRAGTRNTEAFF
cdr3_nt: TGTGCCTGCAGGGCCGGGACAAGGAACACTGAAGCTTTCTTT

v_call: TRBV12-3/TRBV12-4
clone_size: many
d_call: TRBD2
j_call: TRBJ2-5
cdr3_aa: CASSAGLAEKTQYF
cdr3_nt: TGTGCCAGCAGCGCCGGACTAGCGGAAAAGACCCAGTACTTC

v_call: TRBV7-6
clone_size: many
d_call: NA
j_call: TRBJ1-2
cdr3_aa: CASSLAATDYGYTF
cdr3_nt: TGTGCCAGCAGCTTAGCCGCGACAGACTATGGCTACACCTTC

v_call: TRBV6-1
clone_size: NA
d_call: NA
j_call: TRBJ1-5
cdr3_aa: CASRYRDQEAPRPQHF
cdr3_nt: TGTGCCAGCAGATACCGGGACCAAGAAGCCCCCAGGCCCCAGCATTTT

v_call: TRBV4-3
clone_size: NA
d_call: NA
j_call: TRBJ2-2
cdr3_aa: CASSQGYTSTGELFF
cdr3_nt: TGCGCCAGCAGCCAAGGGTACACCAGCACCGGGGAGCTGTTTTTT

v_call: TRBV4-1
clone_size: few
d_call: TRBD2
j_call: TRBJ2-7
cdr3_aa: CASSQDLLAGAYEQYF
cdr3_nt: TGCGCCAGCAGCCAAGATCTACTAGCGGGGGCCTACGAGCAGTACTTC

v_call: TRBV20-1
clone_size: NA
d_call: TRBD1
j_call: TRBJ1-1
cdr3_aa: CSAREADRSVDTEAFF
cdr3_nt: TGCAGTGCTAGAGAGGCGGACAGGAGCGTAGACACTGAAGCTTTCTTT

v_call: TRBV29-1
clone_size: once
d_call: NA
j_call: TRBJ2-1
cdr3_aa: CSVESGDWSWDEQFF
cdr3_nt: TGCAGCGTTGAGTCCGGCGATTGGAGTTGGGATGAGCAGTTCTTC

v_call: TRBV25-1
clone_size: NA
d_call: NA
j_call: TRBJ2-7
cdr3_aa: CASSEWNGEQYF
cdr3_nt: TGTGCCAGCAGTGAATGGAACGGTGAGCAGTACTTC

v_call: TRBV23-1
clone_size: few
d_call: NA
j_call: TRBJ1-4
cdr3_aa: CASSHVKGFQKLFF
cdr3_nt: TGCGCCAGCAGTCACGTCAAAGGGTTTCAGAAACTGTTTTTT

v_call: TRBV6-5
clone_size: NA
d_call: NA
j_call: TRBJ2-6
cdr3_aa: CASSYFSGANVLTF
cdr3_nt: TGTGCCAGCAGTTACTTCTCTGGGGCCAACGTCCTGACTTTC

v_call: TRBV7-6
clone_size: many
d_call: NA
j_call: TRBJ1-5
cdr3_aa: CASSLTDREGQPQHF
cdr3_nt: TGTGCCAGCAGCTTAACCGATCGGGAGGGACAGCCCCAGCATTTT

v_call: TRBV27
clone_size: NA
d_call: NA
j_call: TRBJ2-1
cdr3_aa: CASSLVGVVRNDQFF
cdr3_nt: TGTGCCAGCAGTCTCGTCGGGGTAGTCCGGAATGATCAGTTCTTC

v_call: TRBV4-3
clone_size: NA
d_call: NA
j_call: TRBJ2-3
cdr3_aa: CAGSQDRWQASTDTQYF
cdr3_nt: TGCGCCGGCAGCCAAGATAGGTGGCAGGCTAGCACAGATACGCAGTATTTT

v_call: TRBV7-6
clone_size: many
d_call: NA
j_call: TRBJ2-5
cdr3_aa: CASSLGGGSLGETQYF
cdr3_nt: TGTGCCAGCAGCTTGGGGGGAGGCTCCTTGGGGGAGACCCAGTACTTC

v_call: TRBV6-1
clone_size: few
d_call: TRBD2
j_call: TRBJ2-2
cdr3_aa: CASSALAGHAGELFF
cdr3_nt: TGTGCCAGCAGTGCGCTAGCGGGGCACGCCGGGGAGCTGTTTTTT

v_call: TRBV27
clone_size: few
d_call: TRBD1
j_call: TRBJ2-3
cdr3_aa: CASTSGTGVTDTQYF
cdr3_nt: TGTGCCAGCACGTCCGGGACAGGGGTCACAGATACGCAGTATTTT

v_call: TRBV20-1
clone_size: NA
d_call: NA
j_call: TRBJ2-3
cdr3_aa: CSARALVPGTDTQYF
cdr3_nt: TGCAGTGCTAGAGCCCTAGTCCCCGGCACAGATACGCAGTATTTT

v_call: TRBV9
clone_size: few
d_call: NA
j_call: TRBJ1-2
cdr3_aa: CASSAGVYGYTF
cdr3_nt: TGTGCCAGCAGCGCAGGAGTCTATGGCTACACCTTC

v_call: TRBV6-1
clone_size: NA
d_call: NA
j_call: TRBJ1-2
cdr3_aa: CASSEVGLYGYTF
cdr3_nt: TGTGCCAGCAGTGAAGTGGGGCTCTATGGCTACACCTTC

v_call: TRBV28
clone_size: few
d_call: NA
j_call: TRBJ1-6
cdr3_aa: CASSPTGTPLHF
cdr3_nt: TGTGCCAGCAGTCCAACAGGGACACCCCTCCACTTT